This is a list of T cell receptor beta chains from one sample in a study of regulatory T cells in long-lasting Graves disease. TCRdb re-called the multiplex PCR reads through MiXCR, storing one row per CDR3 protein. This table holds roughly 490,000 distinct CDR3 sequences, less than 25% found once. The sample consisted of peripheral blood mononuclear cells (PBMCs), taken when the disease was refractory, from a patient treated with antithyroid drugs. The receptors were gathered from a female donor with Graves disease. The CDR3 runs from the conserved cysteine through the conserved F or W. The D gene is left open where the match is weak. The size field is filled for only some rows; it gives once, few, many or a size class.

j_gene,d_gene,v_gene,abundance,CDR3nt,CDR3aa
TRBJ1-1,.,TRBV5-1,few,TGCGCCAGCAGCGCGGGGGTTGAAGCTTTCTTT,CASSAGVEAFF
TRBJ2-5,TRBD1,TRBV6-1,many,TGTGCCAGCAGTGAAGGCCCGACAGGGGTGGAAAAGACCCAGTACTTC,CASSEGPTGVEKTQYF
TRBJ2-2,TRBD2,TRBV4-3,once,TGCGCCAGCAGCCAACGGGCGGGAGGTCGCACCGGGGAGCTGTTTTTT,CASSQRAGGRTGELFF
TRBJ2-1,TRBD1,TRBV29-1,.,TGCAGCGTTGACGGGACAGGGCTAGGCAATGAGCAGTTCTTC,CSVDGTGLGNEQFF
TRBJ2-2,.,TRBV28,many,TGTGCCAGCAGTTTGATAGGCAGAAACACCGGGGAGCTGTTTTTT,CASSLIGRNTGELFF
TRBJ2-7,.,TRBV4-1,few,TGCGCCAGCAGCTTCCGAGAGGGGTCCTACGAGCAGTACTTC,CASSFREGSYEQYF
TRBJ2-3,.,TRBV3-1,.,TGTGCCAGCAGCCAAGAGGGAGTCAAAGCGCAGTATTTT,CASSQEGVKAQYF
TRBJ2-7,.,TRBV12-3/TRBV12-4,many,TGTGCCAGCACCACGACAGATTCCTACGAGCAGTACTTC,CASTTTDSYEQYF
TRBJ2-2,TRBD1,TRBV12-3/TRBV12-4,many,TGTGCCAGCAGGATGATCGGGACAGCGAACACCGGGGAGCTGTTTTTT,CASRMIGTANTGELFF
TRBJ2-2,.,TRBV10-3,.,TGTGCCATCAGCGAGGGGCCGAACACCGGGGAGCTGTTTTTT,CAISEGPNTGELFF
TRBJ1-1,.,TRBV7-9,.,TGTGCCACCATGGGAGGAATTGAAGCTTTCTTT,CATMGGIEAFF
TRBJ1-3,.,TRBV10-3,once,TGTGCCATCAGTGAGTCGACAGCAGTAAACACCATATATTTT,CAISESTAVNTIYF
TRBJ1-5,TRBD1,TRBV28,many,TGTGCCAGCAGTTTGGGGACAGCCAATCAGCCCCAGCATTTT,CASSLGTANQPQHF
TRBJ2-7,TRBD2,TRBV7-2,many,TGTGCCAGCAGCCCTCGGGGGGGGGGTAACTCCTACGAGCAGTACTTC,CASSPRGGGNSYEQYF
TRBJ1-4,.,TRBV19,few,TGTGCCAGTAGTAACCGGGATCTTAATGAAAAACTGTTTTTT,CASSNRDLNEKLFF
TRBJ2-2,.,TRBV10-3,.,TGTGCCATCAGTTTCTCGACAGGCGACACCGGGGAGCTGTTTTTT,CAISFSTGDTGELFF
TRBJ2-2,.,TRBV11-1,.,TGTGCCAGCAGCTTCCCGTTGGCAGGAGCGAACACCGGGGAGCTGTTTTTT,CASSFPLAGANTGELFF
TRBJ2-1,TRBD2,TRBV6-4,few,TGTGCCAGCAGCGAGACTAGCGGGGGGAGCTCCTACAATGAGCAGTTCTTC,CASSETSGGSSYNEQFF
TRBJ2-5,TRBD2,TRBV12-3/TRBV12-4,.,TGTGCCAGCACCCAGAGGGCGGGAGGGTTAGAGACCCAGTACTTC,CASTQRAGGLETQYF
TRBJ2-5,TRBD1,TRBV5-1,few,TGCGCCAGCAGCATTGACAGGGATGGAGAGACCCAGTACTTC,CASSIDRDGETQYF
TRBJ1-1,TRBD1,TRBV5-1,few,TGCGCCAGCAGCTTGGCCGCGGGACAGGGGGCTAACACTGAAGCTTTCTTT,CASSLAAGQGANTEAFF
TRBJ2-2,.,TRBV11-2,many,TGTGCCAGCAGGATTTTACGGGACACCGGGAAGCTGTTTTTT,CASRILRDTGKLFF
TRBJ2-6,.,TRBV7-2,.,TGTGCCAGCAGCTTAGCAGGACCCAGGAGTGGGGCCAACGTCCTGACTTTC,CASSLAGPRSGANVLTF
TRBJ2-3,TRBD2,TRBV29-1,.,TGCAGCGTTACCTTAGCGCGGGAGGGGACAGATACGCAGTATTTT,CSVTLAREGTDTQYF
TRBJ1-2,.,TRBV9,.,TGTGCCAGCAGCCCGAGAGGGAGGGGGGGTGGCTACACCTTC,CASSPRGRGGGYTF
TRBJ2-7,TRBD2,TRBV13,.,TGTGCCAGCAGCTTGGGGCTAGCGGGGGGGTGGAGTCCGGTCTACGAGCAGTACTTC,CASSLGLAGGWSPVYEQYF
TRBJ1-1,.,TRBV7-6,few,TGTGCCAGCAGCGCTCCGGGACATTTGAACACTGAAGCTTTCTTT,CASSAPGHLNTEAFF
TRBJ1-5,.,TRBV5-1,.,TGCGCCAGCAGCTTAGGGGACGGATATCAGCCCCAGCATTTT,CASSLGDGYQPQHF
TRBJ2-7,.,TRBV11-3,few,TGTGCCAGCAGCCCCTGGGACCCCGGGAAAGTCTACGAGCAGTACTTC,CASSPWDPGKVYEQYF
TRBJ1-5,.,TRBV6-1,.,TGTGCCAGCAGCCAAAATCTTAGACAGCCCCAGCATTTT,CASSQNLRQPQHF
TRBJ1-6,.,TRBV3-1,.,TGTGCCAGCGGGGGGGGGAATAATTCACCCCTCCACTTT,CASGGGNNSPLHF
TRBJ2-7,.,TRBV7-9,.,TGTGCCAGCAGCACTGGGTCCGGAGGGAACGAGCAGTACTTC,CASSTGSGGNEQYF
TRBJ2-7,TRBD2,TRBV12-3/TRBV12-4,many,TGTGCCAGCAGTGCGACTAGCGGTTACTCCTACGAGCAGTACTTC,CASSATSGYSYEQYF
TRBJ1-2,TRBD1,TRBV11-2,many,TGTGCCAGCAGCCCCCCGGCGAGGGGGCAAGGCTACACCTTC,CASSPPARGQGYTF
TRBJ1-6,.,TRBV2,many,TGTGCCAGCAGTACAGGGCTTGATTCACCCCTCCACTTT,CASSTGLDSPLHF
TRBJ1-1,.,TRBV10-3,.,TGTGCCATCAGTGAGGGGGGGTCCAACACTGAAGCTTTCTTT,CAISEGGSNTEAFF
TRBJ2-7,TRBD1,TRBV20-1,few,TGCAGTGCTGCCCCCCTGGGACAGGCATCCTACGAGCAGTACTTC,CSAAPLGQASYEQYF
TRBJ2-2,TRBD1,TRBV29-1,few,TGCAGCGTGGCACAGGGGAGCACCGGGGAGCTGTTTTTT,CSVAQGSTGELFF
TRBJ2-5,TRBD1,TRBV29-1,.,TGCAGCGTTGAAGATCGGGACAGCCCAGAGACCCAGTACTTC,CSVEDRDSPETQYF
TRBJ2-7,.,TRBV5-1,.,TGCGCCAGCAGCCCATTTCCGGGACTTGACTACGAGCAGTACTTC,CASSPFPGLDYEQYF
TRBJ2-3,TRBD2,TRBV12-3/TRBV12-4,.,TGTGCCAGCAGTCCCTCCGGGACTAGAGAAGGAGATACGCAGTATTTT,CASSPSGTREGDTQYF
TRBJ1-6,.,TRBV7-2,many,TGTGCCAGCAGCCCCACCATTAACAGCCATAATTCACCCCTCCACTTT,CASSPTINSHNSPLHF